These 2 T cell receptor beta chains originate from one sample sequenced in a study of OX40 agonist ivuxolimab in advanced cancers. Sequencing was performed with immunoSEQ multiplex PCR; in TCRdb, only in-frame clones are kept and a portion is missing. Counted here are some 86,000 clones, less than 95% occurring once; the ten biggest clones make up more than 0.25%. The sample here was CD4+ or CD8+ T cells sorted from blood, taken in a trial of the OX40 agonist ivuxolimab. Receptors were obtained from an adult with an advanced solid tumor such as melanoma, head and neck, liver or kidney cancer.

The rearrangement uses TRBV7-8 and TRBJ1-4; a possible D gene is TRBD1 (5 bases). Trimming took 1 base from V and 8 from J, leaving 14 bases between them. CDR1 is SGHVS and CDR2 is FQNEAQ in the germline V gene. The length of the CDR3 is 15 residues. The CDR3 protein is CASSLVGGEEEKLFF. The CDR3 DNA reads TGTGCCAGCAGCTTAGTGGGGGGGGAGGAGGAAAAACTGTTTTTT.

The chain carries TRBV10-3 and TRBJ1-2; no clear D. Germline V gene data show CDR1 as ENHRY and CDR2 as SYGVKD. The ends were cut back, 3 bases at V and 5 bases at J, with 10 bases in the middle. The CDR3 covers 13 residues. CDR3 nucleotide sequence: TGTGCCATCAGTGATGGGAGGGAGTATGGCTACACCTTC. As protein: CAISDGREYGYTF.